This TCR beta chain was retrieved from a study of technical replicates of blood from several donors. Assay: immunoSEQ multiplex PCR; the TCRdb copy retains only in-frame clones and omits some. The sample carries 79,000 or so clones, 85% to 95% recorded once. The CDR3 is made up of 14 amino acids. Looked up from germline, CDR1 is SGHDT and CDR2 is YYEEEE. V was shortened by 2 bases and J by 7 bases, with 14 bases between the two germline ends. The sample taken for sequencing was T cells isolated from PBMCs. The TCR was taken from a human donor in good health. The chain uses TRBV5-6 and TRBJ2-3; a possible D gene is TRBD2 (6 bases). The CDR3 loop is CASSFELAINTQYF. CDR3 coding DNA: TGTGCCAGCAGCTTCGAACTAGCTATAAATACGCAGTATTTT.